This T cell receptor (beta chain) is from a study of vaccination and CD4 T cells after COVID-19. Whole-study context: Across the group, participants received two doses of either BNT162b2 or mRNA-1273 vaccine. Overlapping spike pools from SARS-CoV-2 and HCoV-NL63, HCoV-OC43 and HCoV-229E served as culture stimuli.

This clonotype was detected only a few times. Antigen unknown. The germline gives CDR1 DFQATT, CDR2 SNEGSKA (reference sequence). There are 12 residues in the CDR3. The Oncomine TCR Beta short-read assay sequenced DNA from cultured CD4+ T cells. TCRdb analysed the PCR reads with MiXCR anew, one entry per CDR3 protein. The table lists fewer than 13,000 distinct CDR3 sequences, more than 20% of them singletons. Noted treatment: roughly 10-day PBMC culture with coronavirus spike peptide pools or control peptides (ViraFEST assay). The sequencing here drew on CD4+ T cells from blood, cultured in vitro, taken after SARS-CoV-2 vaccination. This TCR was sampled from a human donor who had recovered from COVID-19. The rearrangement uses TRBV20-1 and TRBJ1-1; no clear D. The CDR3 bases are TGCAGCACTAGGTCTGTGAACACTGAAGCTTTCTTT. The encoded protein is CSTRSVNTEAFF.